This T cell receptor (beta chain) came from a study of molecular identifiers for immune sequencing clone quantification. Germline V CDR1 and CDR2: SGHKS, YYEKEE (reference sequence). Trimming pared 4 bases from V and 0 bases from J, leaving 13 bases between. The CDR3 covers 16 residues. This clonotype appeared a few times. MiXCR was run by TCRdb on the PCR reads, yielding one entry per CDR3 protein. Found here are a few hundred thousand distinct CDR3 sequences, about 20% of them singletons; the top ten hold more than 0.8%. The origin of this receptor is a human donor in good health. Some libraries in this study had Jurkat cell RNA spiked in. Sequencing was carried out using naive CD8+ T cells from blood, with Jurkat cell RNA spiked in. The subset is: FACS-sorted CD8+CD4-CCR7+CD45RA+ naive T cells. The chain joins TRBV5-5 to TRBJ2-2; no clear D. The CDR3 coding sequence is TGTGCCAGCAGCCCGTACGGGCCAGCGAACACCGGGGAGCTGTTTTTT. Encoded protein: CASSPYGPANTGELFF.